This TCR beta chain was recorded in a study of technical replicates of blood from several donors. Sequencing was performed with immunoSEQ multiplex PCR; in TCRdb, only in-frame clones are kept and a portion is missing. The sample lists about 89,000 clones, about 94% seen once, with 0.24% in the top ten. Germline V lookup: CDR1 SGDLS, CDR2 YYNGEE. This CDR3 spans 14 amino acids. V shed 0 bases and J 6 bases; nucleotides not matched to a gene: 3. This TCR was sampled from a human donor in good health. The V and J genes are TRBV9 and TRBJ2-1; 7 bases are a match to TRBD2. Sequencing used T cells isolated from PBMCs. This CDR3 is CASSVGLAFNEQFF. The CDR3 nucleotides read TGTGCCAGCAGCGTAGGACTAGCTTTCAATGAGCAGTTCTTC.